The sequence of this TCR beta chain was determined in a study of T cell repertoires in cytomegalovirus infection. Deletions cut 4 bases from V and 11 bases from J, with 14 bases between. This CDR3 is 12 amino acids long. Germline V gives CDR1 SNHLY, CDR2 FYNNEI. MiXCR, run by TCRdb on the reads, gives a single entry per CDR3 protein. The sample consists of 450,000 to 600,000 distinct CDR3 sequences, under 45% of them appearing once. To note about this clonotype: Its antigen is undetermined.

The sequences come from cultured PBMCs, collected from culture after CMV antigen stimulation. The sequence derives from a human donor in good health (CMV status not recorded). Some clones in this sample may be carry-over from other donors' samples. The rearrangement uses TRBV2 and TRBJ1-1; D may be TRBD1 (6 bases). This CDR3 reads CASSGGPEAAFF. CDR3 DNA: TGTGCCAGCAGTGGGGGGCCAGAGGCGGCTTTCTTT. The whole variable domain, remainder taken from reference TRBV2 and TRBJ1-1, is EPEVTQTPSHQVTQMGQEVILRCVPISNHLYFYWYRQILGQKVEFLVSFYNNEISEKSEIFDDQFSVERPDGSNFTLKIRSTKLEDSAMYFCASSGGPEAAFFGQGTRLTVV.